The 32 T cell receptor beta chains below come from one sample, sequenced in a study of blood T cell repertoires in COVID-19. The data were produced by immunoSEQ multiplex PCR, yet TCRdb's version contains in-frame clones alone and is incomplete. Of some 250,000 clones in the sample, around 86% were seen once. The sample consisted of peripheral blood. Source of these receptors: a man at least 80 years old with acute or convalescent COVID-19.

This sequence joins TRBV15 and TRBJ2-1; the match to TRBD2 covers 8 bases. Germline CDR1 and CDR2: LNHNV and YYDKDF (reference sequence). Losses at the gene ends were 0 bases for V and 7 bases for J; bases not matched to a gene: 8. This CDR3 region has 16 residues. CDR3: CATSRDHRPGGNEQFF. DNA of the CDR3: TGTGCCACCAGCAGAGACCACCGGCCGGGGGGGAATGAGCAGTTCTTC. Supplemented by reference TRBV15 and TRBJ2-1, the full variable domain reads DAMVIQNPRYQVTQFGKPVTLSCSQTLNHNVMYWYQQKSSQAPKLLFHYYDKDFNNEADTPDNFQSRRPNTSFCFLDIRSPGLGDTAMYLCATSRDHRPGGNEQFFGPGTRLTVL.

The chain is built from TRBV7-2 and TRBJ1-4; D is perhaps TRBD1 (5 bases). V lost 4 bases and J 6 bases, leaving 9 bases between the germline ends. Germline CDR1 reads SGHTA; CDR2 reads FQGNSA. The CDR3 extends over 13 amino acids. The CDR3 protein is CASSYPGDEKLFF. The CDR3 DNA reads TGTGCCAGCAGCTATCCGGGGGATGAAAAACTGTTTTTT.

There are a few counts of this clone. This sequence joins TRBV28 and TRBJ1-1; 11 positions match TRBD1. The CDR3 runs to 16 residues. V lost 3 bases, J lost 0 bases, and 3 bases stayed unmatched. CDR1 and CDR2 from the germline V gene are MDHEN and SYDVKM. CDR3 bases: TGTGCCAGCAGTTTGGGACAGGGGGAGATGAACACTGAAGCTTTCTTT. Amino acid sequence: CASSLGQGEMNTEAFF.

This clone showed up just a few times. CDR3 DNA: TGCGCCAGCAGCCAACCCACAGGGCTCAATGGCTACACCTTC. This gives the protein CASSQPTGLNGYTF. The chain is built from TRBV4-1 and TRBJ1-2; maybe TRBD1 (6 bases). The germline gives CDR1 MGHRA, CDR2 YSYEKL. The CDR3 length is 14 residues. V shed 2 bases and J shed 6 bases, with 13 bases lying between them.

The chain carries TRBV29-1 and TRBJ2-1; possible D gene TRBD2, 6 bases. V was clipped by 3 bases and J by 0 bases, with 15 bases between them. Germline loops: CDR1 SQVTM, CDR2 ANQGSEA. The CDR3 runs 16 residues. CDR3 nucleotides: TGCAGCGTTGACCGTACCGCCGGGAGCTCCTACAATGAGCAGTTCTTC. This translates into CSVDRTAGSSYNEQFF.

V and J are TRBV19 and TRBJ1-5, with D possibly TRBD1 on 5 matching bases. The germline gives CDR1 LNHDA, CDR2 SQIVND (reference sequence). The CDR3 has 12 residues. Trimming took 7 bases from V and 7 from J, leaving 11 bases between them. Written as DNA, the CDR3 is TGTGCCAGTAACTCTCAGGGACAGCCCCAGCATTTT. Its protein is CASNSQGQPQHF. Combining the CDR3 with reference TRBV19 and TRBJ1-5 gives the whole variable domain DGGITQSPKYLFRKEGQNVTLSCEQNLNHDAMYWYRQDPGQGLRLIYYSQIVNDFQKGDIAEGYSVSREKKESFPLTVTSAQKNPTAFYLCASNSQGQPQHFGDGTRLSIL.

V gene TRBV11-3 combines with J gene TRBJ1-1; no clear D gene. Germline CDR1 is SGHNT and CDR2 is YENEEA. V was clipped by 5 bases and J by 1 base, with 8 bases between them. The length of the CDR3 is 13 residues. This chain's CDR3 is CASSLDKNTEAFF. The CDR3 DNA follows: TGTGCCAGCAGCCTCGACAAGAACACTGAAGCTTTCTTT.

The chain links TRBV28 to TRBJ2-1; 7 bases map to TRBD1. The germline CDR1 and CDR2 sequences are MDHEN and SYDVKM. This CDR3 is 15 amino acids long. With 4 bases clipped from V and 9 bases from J, the junction kept 12 bases outside the gene matches. CDR3 residues: CASSSRRQGRGEQFF. For the CDR3, the DNA is TGTGCCAGCAGTTCCAGGCGACAGGGAAGGGGTGAGCAGTTCTTC.

This clone has more than one count but fewer than ten. The chain combines TRBV5-4 with TRBJ2-3; the D is unclear. The CDR3 loop spans 12 amino acids. V dropped 3 bases and J dropped 1 base, with 3 bases sitting between them. Germline V gene sequence: CDR1 SGHNT, CDR2 YYREEE (reference sequence). The CDR3 sequence is CASSSGTDTQYF. The CDR3 bases are TGTGCCAGCAGCTCGGGCACAGATACGCAGTATTTT. The complete variable domain, with remaining parts taken from reference TRBV5-4 and TRBJ2-3, reads ETGVTQSPTHLIKTRGQQVTLRCSSQSGHNTVSWYQQALGQGPQFIFQYYREEENGRGNFPPRFSGLQFPNYSSELNVNALELDDSALYLCASSSGTDTQYFGPGTRLTVL.

The rearrangement links TRBV11-2 to TRBJ2-3, with a weak D call TRBD2 (6 bases). Germline V lookup: CDR1 SGHAT, CDR2 FQNNGV. This CDR3 has 16 amino acids. Trimming shortened V by 0 bases and J by 6 bases, and 16 bases separated the two germline ends. The CDR3 DNA reads TGTGCCAGCAGCTTAGATCTAAACGCGGGGAGTGATACGCAGTATTTT. Translated, it gives CASSLDLNAGSDTQYF.

CDR3 amino acids: CASLTGVNTEAFF. The CDR3 nucleotides read TGTGCCAGCTTGACGGGAGTTAACACTGAAGCTTTCTTT. The rearrangement links TRBV6-6 to TRBJ1-1, with D uncertain. Trimming removed 8 bases at V and 2 bases at J, with 12 bases between. CDR3 length: 13 residues. Looked up from germline, CDR1 is MNHNY and CDR2 is SVGAGI (reference sequence).

The chain couples TRBV10-3 to TRBJ2-1; 10 nucleotides align to TRBD2. CDR3 length: 16 residues. V was clipped by 5 bases and J by 0 bases; unmatched bases: 4. The germline CDR1 and CDR2 sequences are ENHRY and SYGVKD. CDR3 sequence: CAISLAGGLSYNEQFF. CDR3 DNA sequence: TGTGCCATCAGTTTAGCGGGAGGCCTCTCCTACAATGAGCAGTTCTTC.

The chain carries TRBV9 and TRBJ2-7, with D tentatively TRBD1 (6 bases). CDR3 length: 14 residues. The germline gives CDR1 SGDLS, CDR2 YYNGEE. V was cut by 2 bases and J by 2 bases, with 11 bases left in between. CDR3 sequence: CASSVSGDPYEQYF. The DNA for the CDR3 is TGTGCCAGCAGCGTTTCAGGGGACCCCTACGAGCAGTACTTC. Full variable domain (missing parts from reference TRBV9 and TRBJ2-7): DSGVTQTPKHLITATGQRVTLRCSPRSGDLSVYWYQQSLDQGLQFLIQYYNGEERAKGNILERFSAQQFPDLHSELNLSSLELGDSALYFCASSVSGDPYEQYFGPGTRLTVT.

The chain recombines TRBV27 with TRBJ2-1; the match to TRBD1 covers 8 bases. The CDR3 length is 15 residues. The V gene end was trimmed by 5 bases and the J gene end by 7 bases; junction bases not matched to a gene: 10. The V gene's germline CDR1 is MNHEY and CDR2 SMNVEV (reference sequence). CDR3 DNA sequence: TGTGCCAGCAGTAGAATTTGGACAGGGAAGAATGAGCAGTTCTTC. It codes for CASSRIWTGKNEQFF.

The rearrangement uses TRBV6-6 and TRBJ1-2; 9 bases are a match to TRBD1. The CDR3 runs to 14 residues. CDR1 and CDR2 from the germline V gene are MNHNY and SVGAGI (reference sequence). The ends lost 7 bases at V and 4 bases at J; junction bases unmatched: 7. The CDR3 spells CASIQGAGGYGYTF. The CDR3 coding sequence is TGTGCCAGCATACAGGGGGCTGGGGGCTATGGCTACACCTTC.

The chain is built from TRBV6-5 and TRBJ2-7; 12 nucleotides line up with TRBD2. This CDR3 is built from 15 residues. The J segment lost 3 bases and the V segment lost 6 bases, leaving 6 bases of the junction unmatched. The germline V gene has CDR1 MNHEY and CDR2 SVGAGI. CDR3 residues: CASSYGTSGFYEQYF. The CDR3 bases are TGTGCCAGCAGCTATGGGACTAGCGGGTTCTACGAGCAGTACTTC.

This clone has a single count. V usage is TRBV15 and J usage is TRBJ2-2; 11 bases are shared with TRBD2. Trimming removed 2 bases from V and 4 bases from J; junction bases left unmatched: 3. This CDR3 contains 16 residues. CDR1 is LNHNV, CDR2 YYDKDF, per germline (reference sequence). The CDR3 loop reads CATSRSGLAATGELFF. DNA for the CDR3: TGTGCCACCAGCAGATCGGGACTAGCGGCCACCGGGGAGCTGTTTTTT.

V gene TRBV21-1 combines with J gene TRBJ1-2. TRBV21-1 is described as a pseudogene. The CDR3 contains 15 residues. The CDR3 is CASSKARSVIYGYTF. CDR3 coding DNA: TGTGCCAGCAGCAAAGCGCGATCGGTCATCTATGGCTACACCTTC.

The V call is TRBV19, the J call TRBJ1-1; D is possibly TRBD1 (5 bases). Germline-derived CDR1 and CDR2 are LNHDA and SQIVND (reference sequence). Trimming took off 6 bases at V and 5 bases at J, with 7 bases between the two ends. The CDR3 consists of 11 residues. The CDR3 sequence: CASSYRTEAFF. DNA of the CDR3: TGTGCCAGTAGCTACAGGACTGAAGCTTTCTTT.

The rearrangement joins TRBV19 to TRBJ1-5; D not certain. The germline V gene has CDR1 LNHDA and CDR2 SQIVND (reference sequence). V was pared by 7 bases and J by 0 bases, with 13 bases between. The CDR3 consists of 15 residues. The chain's CDR3 is CASNDNRYSNQPQHF. As DNA, the CDR3 is TGTGCCAGTAATGACAACCGATATAGCAATCAGCCCCAGCATTTT.

This chain uses TRBV19 with TRBJ2-7; TRBD1 matches at 7 bases. Trimming removed 4 bases from V and 2 bases from J; junction bases left unmatched: 8. The CDR3 loop spans 15 amino acids. In germline, CDR1 is LNHDA, CDR2 SQIVND (reference sequence). The CDR3 coding sequence is TGTGCCAGTAGTAAATTCGGACAGGATACCTACGAGCAGTACTTC. Translation gives CASSKFGQDTYEQYF.

The J gene is TRBJ2-3, the V gene TRBV29-1, with 8 bases identical to TRBD1. The CDR3 spans 15 residues. Trimming at V came to 4 bases and at J to 5 bases, leaving 11 bases not matched to a gene. Germline CDR1 and CDR2: SQVTM and ANQGSEA. CDR3 in amino acids: CSVGDRTNRGDTQYF. Here the CDR3 DNA reads TGCAGCGTTGGGGACAGGACTAACCGGGGAGATACGCAGTATTTT.

The chain carries TRBV6-5 and TRBJ1-1, with D tentatively TRBD1 (6 bases). Germline V gene data show CDR1 as MNHEY and CDR2 as SVGAGI. Trimming took 0 bases from V and 0 from J, leaving 11 bases between them. The length of the CDR3 is 16 residues. The CDR3 sequence is CASSYSESGVNTEAFF. CDR3 nucleotide sequence: TGTGCCAGCAGTTACTCGGAATCAGGGGTGAACACTGAAGCTTTCTTT.

Only one count was recorded for this clone. The V gene is TRBV18, the J gene TRBJ1-1, with 7 bases matching TRBD1. CDR3 length: 15 residues. Trimming removed 1 base from V and 3 bases from J; junction bases left unmatched: 5. From germline, CDR1 is KGHSH and CDR2 LQKENI. The CDR3 DNA sequence: TGTGCCAGCTCACCACTCCAGGGGACAGACACTGAAGCTTTCTTT. This translates into CASSPLQGTDTEAFF.

This rearrangement joins TRBV15 to TRBJ1-1; perhaps TRBD1 as D (6 bases). CDR1 is LNHNV and CDR2 is YYDKDF in the germline V gene (reference sequence). The CDR3 loop spans 13 amino acids. V gave up 0 bases and J gave up 10 bases, with 12 bases separating them. The CDR3 nucleotides are TGTGCCACCAGCAGAGATCGAACAGGGCTAGCTTTCTTT. This codes for CATSRDRTGLAFF. The full variable domain, in which reference TRBV15 and TRBJ1-1 provide the parts outside the CDR3, is DAMVIQNPRYQVTQFGKPVTLSCSQTLNHNVMYWYQQKSSQAPKLLFHYYDKDFNNEADTPDNFQSRRPNTSFCFLDIRSPGLGDTAMYLCATSRDRTGLAFFGQGTRLTVV.

The chain is built from TRBV29-1 and TRBJ1-3, with a weak D call TRBD1 (5 bases). CDR1 and CDR2 (germline): SQVTM, ANQGSEA. V lost 3 bases and J 4 bases, leaving 7 bases between the germline ends. The CDR3 spans 12 residues. CDR3 sequence: CSVDGGGNTIYF. As DNA, the CDR3 is TGCAGCGTTGATGGGGGGGGAAACACCATATATTTT.

As to this clone: One junction end disagrees with the germline gene, perhaps due to a read error. This chain joins TRBV7-7 and TRBJ2-5, with D perhaps TRBD2 (5 bases). CDR1 is SSHAT and CDR2 is FNYEAQ in the germline V gene (reference sequence). This CDR3 is built from 13 residues. CDR3 DNA: TGTGCTAGCAGCTTAGGATCGGGGGAGACCCAGTACTTC. It codes for CASSLGSGETQYF.

The J gene is TRBJ1-6, the V gene TRBV10-3; the D is unclear. Germline loops: CDR1 ENHRY, CDR2 SYGVKD. The CDR3 contains 12 residues. The V gene lost 3 bases and the J gene lost 7 bases, with 4 bases spanning the gap. The CDR3 bases are TGTGCCATCAGTGACGTGAATTCACCCCTCCACTTT. It is translated as CAISDVNSPLHF.

The rearrangement uses TRBV2 and TRBJ2-5; no reliable D call. V dropped 0 bases and J dropped 1 base, with 6 bases sitting between them. The germline V gene encodes CDR1 SNHLY and CDR2 FYNNEI. The CDR3 is 14 amino acids. The CDR3 protein is CASSEATSQETQYF. The CDR3 region has the DNA TGTGCCAGCAGTGAAGCTACATCCCAAGAGACCCAGTACTTC.

The chain employs TRBV6-5 and TRBJ2-3; the D gene is possibly TRBD1 (6 bases). Trimming left V 10 bases short and J 0 bases short, with 14 bases between. Germline V gene sequence: CDR1 MNHEY, CDR2 SVGAGI. This CDR3 is built from 14 residues. CDR3 nucleotides: TGTGCCACCCAACAGGGCCTCAGCACAGATACGCAGTATTTT. Its translation is CATQQGLSTDTQYF.

The chain has TRBV27 and TRBJ2-3; TRBD1 might be the D (6 bases). The CDR3 extends over 15 amino acids. The germline V gene has CDR1 MNHEY and CDR2 SMNVEV (reference sequence). Trimming removed 7 bases at V and 2 bases at J, with 16 bases between. For the CDR3, the DNA is TGTGCCAGCACCCCAAGCCGGACAGTCACAGATACGCAGTATTTT. Protein product: CASTPSRTVTDTQYF.

The genes are TRBV5-4 and TRBJ1-6, with 9 bases lining up with TRBD1. Trimming removed 4 bases from V and 11 bases from J; junction bases left unmatched: 7. CDR3 length equals 14 residues. In germline, CDR1 is SGHNT, CDR2 YYREEE (reference sequence). The CDR3 region is CASSTGQGMTPLHF. In DNA, the CDR3 is TGTGCCAGCAGCACGGGACAGGGCATGACACCCCTCCACTTT.